The sequence of this T cell receptor beta chain was determined in a study of T cells in Graves' hyperthyroidism and ophthalmopathy. Comment on this clonotype: Its target is not known.

V lost 4 bases and J 4 bases, leaving 14 bases between the germline ends. The length of the CDR3 is 15 residues. Germline V CDR1 and CDR2: SGHKS, YYEKEE (reference sequence). The source material, RNA transcripts, was used to amplify TCR beta CDR3 regions. A set of HTBI primers served as the primers for a first-round RT-PCR of the TCR CDR3. TCRdb ran MiXCR on the multiplex PCR reads and lists one entry per CDR3 protein. The data contain roughly 630,000 distinct CDR3 sequences, around 16% of them singletons. Study-wide results and limits: Blood samples included most of the expanded thyroid clonotypes exceeding 0.001.

Exclusion of a patient resulted from uncontrolled infection, other autoimmune disease, pregnancy or lactation. Diagnoses were made from clinical symptoms, serum measures (thyroxine and TRAb), thyroid ultrasound and orbital computed tomography. The chain combines TRBV5-5 with TRBJ2-2, with D perhaps TRBD1 (6 bases). The sequencing sample was made of blood. The TCR was taken from a woman aged 25 to 39 with Graves' hyperthyroidism. The CDR3 DNA follows: TGTGCCAGCAGCCACCCTGACAGGCTCACCGGGGAGCTGTTTTTT. Its protein is CASSHPDRLTGELFF.